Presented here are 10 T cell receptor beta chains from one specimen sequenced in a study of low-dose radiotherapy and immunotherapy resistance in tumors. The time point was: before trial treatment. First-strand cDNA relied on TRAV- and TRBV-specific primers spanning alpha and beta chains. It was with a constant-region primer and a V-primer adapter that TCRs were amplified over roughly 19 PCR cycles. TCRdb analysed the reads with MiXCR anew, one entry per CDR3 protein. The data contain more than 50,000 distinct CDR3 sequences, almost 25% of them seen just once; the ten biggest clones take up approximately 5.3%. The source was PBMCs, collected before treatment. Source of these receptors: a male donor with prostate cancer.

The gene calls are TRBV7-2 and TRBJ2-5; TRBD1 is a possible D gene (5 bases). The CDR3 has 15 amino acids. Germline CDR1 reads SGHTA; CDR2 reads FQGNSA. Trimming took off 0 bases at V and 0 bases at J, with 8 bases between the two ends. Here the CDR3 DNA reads TGTGCCAGCAGCTTAGCGGGGCTATACCAAGAGACCCAGTACTTC. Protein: CASSLAGLYQETQYF.

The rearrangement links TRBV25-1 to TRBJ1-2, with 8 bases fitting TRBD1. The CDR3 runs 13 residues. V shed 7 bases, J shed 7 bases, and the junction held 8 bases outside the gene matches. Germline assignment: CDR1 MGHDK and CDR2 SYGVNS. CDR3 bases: TGTGCCAGCACTCGGGCAGGGGGCTCTGGCTACACCTTC. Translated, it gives CASTRAGGSGYTF.

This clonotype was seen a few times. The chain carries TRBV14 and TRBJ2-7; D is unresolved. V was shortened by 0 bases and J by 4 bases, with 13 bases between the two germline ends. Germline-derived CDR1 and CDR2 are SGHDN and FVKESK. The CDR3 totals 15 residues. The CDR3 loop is CASSQDSSRWYEQYF. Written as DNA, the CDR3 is TGTGCCAGCAGCCAAGATTCCAGCAGGTGGTACGAGCAGTACTTC. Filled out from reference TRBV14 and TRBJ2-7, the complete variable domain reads EAGVTQFPSHSVIEKGQTVTLRCDPISGHDNLYWYRRVMGKEIKFLLHFVKESKQDESGMPNNRFLAERTGGTYSTLKVQPAELEDSGVYFCASSQDSSRWYEQYFGPGTRLTVT.

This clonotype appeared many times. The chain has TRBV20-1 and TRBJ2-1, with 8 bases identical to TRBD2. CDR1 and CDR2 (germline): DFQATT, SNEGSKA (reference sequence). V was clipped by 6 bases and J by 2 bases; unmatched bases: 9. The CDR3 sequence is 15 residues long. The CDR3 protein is CSAPGLAGPYNEQFF. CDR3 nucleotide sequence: TGCAGTGCCCCCGGCCTAGCGGGCCCCTACAATGAGCAGTTCTTC.

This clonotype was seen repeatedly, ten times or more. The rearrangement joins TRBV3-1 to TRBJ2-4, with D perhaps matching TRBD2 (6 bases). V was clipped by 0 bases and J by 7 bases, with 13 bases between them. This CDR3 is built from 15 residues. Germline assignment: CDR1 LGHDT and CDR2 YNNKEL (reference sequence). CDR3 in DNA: TGTGCCAGCAGCCAAGATCGTACTAGCAGCAACATTCAGTACTTC. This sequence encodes CASSQDRTSSNIQYF.

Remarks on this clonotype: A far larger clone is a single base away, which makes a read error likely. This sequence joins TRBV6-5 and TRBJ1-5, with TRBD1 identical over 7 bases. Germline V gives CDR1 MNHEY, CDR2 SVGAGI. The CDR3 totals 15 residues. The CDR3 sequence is CDSSTTGMVVQPQHF. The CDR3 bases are TGTGACAGCAGTACGACAGGGATGGTCGTTCAGCCCCAGCATTTT.

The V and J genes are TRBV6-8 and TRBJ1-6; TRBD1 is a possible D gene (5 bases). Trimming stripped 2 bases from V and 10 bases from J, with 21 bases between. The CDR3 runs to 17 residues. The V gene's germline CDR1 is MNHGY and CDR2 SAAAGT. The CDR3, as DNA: TGTGCCAGCAGTTACAACTCCGGGCCAGGGCAGAGCTCACCCCTCCACTTT. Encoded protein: CASSYNSGPGQSSPLHF.

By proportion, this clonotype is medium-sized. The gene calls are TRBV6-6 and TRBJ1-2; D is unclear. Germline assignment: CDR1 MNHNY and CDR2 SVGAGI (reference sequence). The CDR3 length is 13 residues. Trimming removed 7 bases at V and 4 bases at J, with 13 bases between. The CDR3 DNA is TGTGCCAGCAACCAACCCAGTCTCTATGGCTACACCTTC. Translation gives CASNQPSLYGYTF.

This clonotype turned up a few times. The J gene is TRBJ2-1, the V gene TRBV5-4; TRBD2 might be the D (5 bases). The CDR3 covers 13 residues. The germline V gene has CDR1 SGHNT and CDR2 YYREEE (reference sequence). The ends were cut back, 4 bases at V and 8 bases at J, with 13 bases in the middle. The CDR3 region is CASSERVVDEQFF. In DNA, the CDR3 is TGTGCCAGCAGCGAGAGGGTTGTCGATGAGCAGTTCTTC.

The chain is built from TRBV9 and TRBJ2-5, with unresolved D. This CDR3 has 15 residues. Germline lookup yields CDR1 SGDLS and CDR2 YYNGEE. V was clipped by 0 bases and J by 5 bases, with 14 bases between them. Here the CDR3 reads CASSVVGGWSETQYF. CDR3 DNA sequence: TGTGCCAGCAGCGTAGTTGGTGGGTGGTCGGAGACCCAGTACTTC.